A selection of T cell receptor beta chains follows, all from one sample in a study of shared T cell receptors in the human thymus. Method: immunoSEQ multiplex PCR; TCRdb's copy keeps in-frame clones and lacks some. The data contain 600,000 or so clones, 87% of them singletons. This sample was also put to use in a study of human thymus T cells.

Sequenced sample: thymocytes. Every receptor here comes from a boy younger than two with a congenital heart defect. The CDR3 runs from the conserved cysteine through the conserved F or W. A D gene is named only where the DNA matches it firmly. Expanded clones are given a class, and other clones once, few, many or no size at all.

V gene	clone size	CDR3 length	D gene	J gene	CDR3 DNA	CDR3 protein
TRBV11-2	once	15	TRBD1	TRBJ1-5	TGTGCCAGCAGCAGGACAGGGGGTAGCAATCAGCCCCAGCATTTT	CASSRTGGSNQPQHF
TRBV10-3	NA	13	TRBD1	TRBJ1-1	TGTGCCATCAGGACAGGGTTGGGCACTGAAGCTTTCTTT	CAIRTGLGTEAFF
TRBV2	NA	15	TRBD1	TRBJ2-7	TGTGCCAGCACCCGGAACAGGGGGAAAATCTACGAGCAGTACTTC	CASTRNRGKIYEQYF
TRBV19	NA	15	TRBD1	TRBJ1-6	TGTGCCAGTCGAATCCGGGACAGGGGTTATTCACCCCTCCACTTT	CASRIRDRGYSPLHF
TRBV7-2	NA	17	TRBD2	TRBJ2-1	TGTGCCAGCAGCCCGCCGCGATTGGGACTAGCGGGATATGAGCAGTTCTTC	CASSPPRLGLAGYEQFF
TRBV28	NA	18	NA	TRBJ1-5	TGTGCCAGCAGTTTAGCGGGGGTCCCCTATTATAGCAATCAGCCCCAGCATTTT	CASSLAGVPYYSNQPQHF
TRBV6-5	NA	13	NA	TRBJ1-5	TGTGCCAGCAGACCGACAGGATCATTACCCCAGCATTTT	CASRPTGSLPQHF
TRBV7-2	NA	13	TRBD1	TRBJ1-5	TGTGCCAGCAGCCCCCAGGGGGATAAGCCCCAGCATTTT	CASSPQGDKPQHF
TRBV6-5	NA	15	TRBD1	TRBJ2-3	TGTGCCAGCGGATCGGGGACAGTGCCCGGAGGTACGCAGTATTTT	CASGSGTVPGGTQYF
TRBV28	once	12	NA	TRBJ1-4	TGTGCCACCCGGGGGGATCGTGAAAAACTGTTTTTT	CATRGDREKLFF
TRBV18	NA	17	TRBD1	TRBJ1-3	TGTGCCAGCTCACCACCCTCCGGGACAGGGACTGGAAACACCATATATTTT	CASSPPSGTGTGNTIYF
TRBV28	NA	16	NA	TRBJ1-4	TGTGCCAGCAGTCCGAGGCGGAAAGCAACTAATGAAAAACTGTTTTTT	CASSPRRKATNEKLFF
TRBV27	NA	15	TRBD1	TRBJ1-1	TGTGCCAGCAGTCTAGGGGACAGGGTGGACACTGAAGCTTTCTTT	CASSLGDRVDTEAFF
TRBV6-6	NA	13	NA	TRBJ1-1	TGTGCCAGCAGTCGGGGACTGAGCACTGAAGCTTTCTTT	CASSRGLSTEAFF
TRBV29-1	NA	12	NA	TRBJ1-2	TGCAGCGTTTTACTTCCTGACTATGGCTACACCTTC	CSVLLPDYGYTF
TRBV11-3	few	15	TRBD1	TRBJ2-3	TGTGCCAGCAGCTTAGGACAGGGGAGAACAGATACGCAGTATTTT	CASSLGQGRTDTQYF
TRBV4-1	NA	15	TRBD2	TRBJ2-1	TGCGCCAGCAGCCCAGGGACTAGCGGTTACAATGAGCAGTTCTTC	CASSPGTSGYNEQFF
TRBV30	NA	18	NA	TRBJ1-1	TGTGCCTGGAGCGCCCCCAGACAGGCCCCTTATTCCCTCCCTGAAGCTTTCTTT	CAWSAPRQAPYSLPEAFF
TRBV12-5	NA	18	NA	TRBJ2-1	TGTGCTAGTGGTTTATGGCGGGATCACCTACCGTCCTACAATGAGCAGTTCTTC	CASGLWRDHLPSYNEQFF
TRBV5-1	NA	16	NA	TRBJ2-3	TGCGCCAGCAGCTTGGGACGGGGGACCGTCACAGATACGCAGTATTTT	CASSLGRGTVTDTQYF
TRBV27	NA	14	NA	TRBJ2-2	TGTGCCAGCAGTTCCCGGGATCTGACCGGGGAGCTGTTTTTT	CASSSRDLTGELFF
TRBV25-1	NA	12	NA	TRBJ2-1	TGTGCCAGCCAAAGTAGGGAGAATGAGCAGTTCTTC	CASQSRENEQFF
TRBV10-3	few	14	NA	TRBJ1-1	TGTGCCATCAGTGATGATAGAATGAACACTGAAGCTTTCTTT	CAISDDRMNTEAFF
TRBV27	NA	15	TRBD1	TRBJ1-5	TGTGCCAGCAGTTTCTCCAGGGGGGTCAATCAGCCCCAGCATTTT	CASSFSRGVNQPQHF
TRBV6-5	NA	14	NA	TRBJ1-1	TGTGCCAGCAGCGCCGGGACAAAAAACACTGAAGCTTTCTTT	CASSAGTKNTEAFF
TRBV7-2	NA	15	TRBD2	TRBJ2-6	TGTGCCAGCAGCGGGAGGGAATCTGGGGCCAACGTCCTGACTTTC	CASSGRESGANVLTF
TRBV21-1	NA	18	NA	TRBJ1-5	TGTGCCAGCAGCAGCCCGACAGGGGCGAAGTATAGCAATCAGCCCCAGCATTTT	CASSSPTGAKYSNQPQHF
TRBV19	NA	14	NA	TRBJ2-7	TGTGCCAGTAGTACCAGGGCCAGGTCCTACGAGCAGTACTTC	CASSTRARSYEQYF
TRBV6-1	NA	15	NA	TRBJ1-1	TGTGCCAGCAGTGAAGTTCGGGAGTTGAACACTGAAGCTTTCTTT	CASSEVRELNTEAFF
TRBV14	NA	17	NA	TRBJ2-7	TGTGCCAGCAGCCCCTCCGAAGGCGGACAGCTATCCTACGAGCAGTACTTC	CASSPSEGGQLSYEQYF
TRBV4-1	once	15	NA	TRBJ2-3	TGCGCCAGCAGCCAAGATCCCCCAGAAACAGATACGCAGTATTTT	CASSQDPPETDTQYF
TRBV13	NA	15	NA	TRBJ1-1	TGTGCCAGCAGCTCCAATACAGGGAGAACAACTGAAGCTTTCTTT	CASSSNTGRTTEAFF
TRBV10-3	NA	15	NA	TRBJ1-5	TGTGCCATCAGTGAGTCGTCAGTGGGGCATCAGCCCCAGCATTTT	CAISESSVGHQPQHF
TRBV14	NA	14	NA	TRBJ1-1	TGTGCCAGCAGCCCAATCAGGGGGAACACTGAAGCTTTCTTT	CASSPIRGNTEAFF
TRBV14	NA	13	NA	TRBJ1-2	TGTGCCAGCAGCCAGTTTTCAGGGGAAGGCTACACCTTC	CASSQFSGEGYTF
TRBV20-1	NA	10	NA	TRBJ2-7	TGCAGTGCTCGGGAGTCCGAGCAGTACTTC	CSARESEQYF
TRBV6-5	NA	12	NA	TRBJ1-1	TGTGCCACACTAGACTTGAACACTGAAGCTTTCTTT	CATLDLNTEAFF
TRBV11-1	NA	13	NA	TRBJ1-6	TGTGCCAGCAGCCCTGGGGAGGGTTCACCCCTCCACTTT	CASSPGEGSPLHF
TRBV4-3	NA	16	NA	TRBJ2-1	TGCGCCAGCAGCCAACTGGGGATTAGCGGAGACAATGAGCAGTTCTTC	CASSQLGISGDNEQFF
TRBV2	once	14	TRBD1	TRBJ2-2	TGTGCCAGCAGTGACAGGGGGCGGTTCGGGGAGCTGTTTTTT	CASSDRGRFGELFF
TRBV6-5	NA	13	NA	TRBJ1-5	TGTGCCAGCAGTTCCCCCAGGGATCAGCCCCAGCATTTT	CASSSPRDQPQHF
TRBV11-2	few	15	TRBD1	TRBJ1-3	TGTGCCAGCAGCCGCAGAGGGGGCTGTGGAAACACCATATATTTT	CASSRRGGCGNTIYF
TRBV7-9	NA	16	NA	TRBJ1-6	TGTGCCAGCAGCTTATTTAGGGAGGGAGCTAATTCACCCCTCCACTTT	CASSLFREGANSPLHF
TRBV30	NA	18	TRBD2	TRBJ2-1	TGTGCCTGGAAAGTCGGGCTAGCGGGGGAAAGCTCCTACAATGAGCAGTTCTTC	CAWKVGLAGESSYNEQFF
TRBV5-1	NA	14	NA	TRBJ1-1	TGCGCCAGCGTGGGAGGTGGGGGGAACACTGAAGCTTTCTTT	CASVGGGGNTEAFF
TRBV4-2	NA	14	NA	TRBJ1-6	TGTGCCAGCAGCCAACAGGGGTTAAATTCACCCCTCCACTTT	CASSQQGLNSPLHF
TRBV2	NA	12	NA	TRBJ1-6	TGTGCCAACCGACAGTTACATTCACCCCTCCACTTT	CANRQLHSPLHF
TRBV29-1	NA	14	NA	TRBJ2-1	TGCAGCGTCGCCCGAGGAGGGGCCTACAATGAGCAGTTCTTC	CSVARGGAYNEQFF
TRBV5-5	NA	14	NA	TRBJ1-2	TGTGCCAGCAGCGCCTTCTGGGCTCTCTATGGCTACACCTTC	CASSAFWALYGYTF
TRBV15	once	18	TRBD1	TRBJ2-5	TGTGCCACCAGCAGATTAAACAGGGGGCCACCTCGCCAAGAGACCCAGTACTTC	CATSRLNRGPPRQETQYF
TRBV27	NA	15	NA	TRBJ1-5	TGTGCCAGCAGTTTATCGCGGGGGCCTGGTCAGCCCCAGCATTTT	CASSLSRGPGQPQHF
TRBV5-1	NA	18	TRBD2	TRBJ2-5	TGCGCCAGCAGCTTGGCCGAGGGGACTAGCGGGCCTCAAGAGACCCAGTACTTC	CASSLAEGTSGPQETQYF
TRBV6-5	once	14	NA	TRBJ1-2	TGTGCCAGCAGACGGAACAGGAGCAACTATGGCTACACCTTC	CASRRNRSNYGYTF
TRBV14	NA	14	TRBD1	TRBJ1-3	TGTGCCAGCAGCCCAAGGGACAGAGGAAACACCATATATTTT	CASSPRDRGNTIYF
TRBV29-1	NA	12	TRBD2	TRBJ2-1	TGCAGCGTGACTAGCGGGTCCAATGAGCAGTTCTTC	CSVTSGSNEQFF
TRBV5-1	NA	18	NA	TRBJ2-1	TGCGCCAGCTTACCTGGTGTCGTTGCGCCGAGCTCCTACAATGAGCAGTTCTTC	CASLPGVVAPSSYNEQFF